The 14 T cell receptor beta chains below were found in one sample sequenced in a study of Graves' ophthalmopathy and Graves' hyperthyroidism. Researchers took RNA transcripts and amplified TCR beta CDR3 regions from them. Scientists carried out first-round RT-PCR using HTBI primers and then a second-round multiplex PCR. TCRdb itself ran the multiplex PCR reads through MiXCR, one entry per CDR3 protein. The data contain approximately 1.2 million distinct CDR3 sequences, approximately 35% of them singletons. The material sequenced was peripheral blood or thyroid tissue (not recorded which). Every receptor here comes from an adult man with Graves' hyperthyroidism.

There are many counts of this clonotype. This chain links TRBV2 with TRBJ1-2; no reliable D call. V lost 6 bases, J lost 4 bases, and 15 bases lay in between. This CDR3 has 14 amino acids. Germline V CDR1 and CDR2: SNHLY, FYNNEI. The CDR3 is CASRVAGRVYGYTF. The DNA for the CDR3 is TGTGCCAGCAGAGTAGCCGGGAGAGTCTATGGCTACACCTTC.

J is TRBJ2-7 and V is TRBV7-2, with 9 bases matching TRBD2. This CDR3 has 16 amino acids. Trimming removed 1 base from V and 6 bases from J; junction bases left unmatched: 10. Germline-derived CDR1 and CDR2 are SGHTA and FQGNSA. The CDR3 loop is CASSLVGSGSPGEQYF. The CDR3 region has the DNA TGTGCCAGCAGCTTAGTTGGTAGCGGGAGTCCGGGCGAGCAGTACTTC.

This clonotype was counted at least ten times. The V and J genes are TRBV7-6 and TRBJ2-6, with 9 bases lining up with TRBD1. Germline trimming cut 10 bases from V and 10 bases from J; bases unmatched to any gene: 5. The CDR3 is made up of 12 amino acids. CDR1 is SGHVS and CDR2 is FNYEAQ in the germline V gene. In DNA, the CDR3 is TGTGCCACGGCCGGGACAGGGAACGTCCTGACTTTC. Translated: CATAGTGNVLTF.

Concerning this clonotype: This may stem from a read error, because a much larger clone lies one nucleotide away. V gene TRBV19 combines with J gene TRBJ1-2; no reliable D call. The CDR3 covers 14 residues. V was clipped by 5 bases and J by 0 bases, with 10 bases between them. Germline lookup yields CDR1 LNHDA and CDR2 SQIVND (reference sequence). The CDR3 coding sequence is TGTGCCAGTAGTCTCGCCGAGACTAACTATGGCTACACCTTC. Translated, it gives CASSLAETNYGYTF.

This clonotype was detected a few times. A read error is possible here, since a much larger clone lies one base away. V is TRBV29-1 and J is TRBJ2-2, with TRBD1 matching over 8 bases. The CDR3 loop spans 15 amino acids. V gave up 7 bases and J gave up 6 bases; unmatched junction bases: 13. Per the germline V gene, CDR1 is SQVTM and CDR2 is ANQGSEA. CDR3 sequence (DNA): TGCAGCGCCCGCTTTGGGCAGACAGGGGCCGGGGAGCTGTTTTTT. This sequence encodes CSARFGQTGAGELFF.

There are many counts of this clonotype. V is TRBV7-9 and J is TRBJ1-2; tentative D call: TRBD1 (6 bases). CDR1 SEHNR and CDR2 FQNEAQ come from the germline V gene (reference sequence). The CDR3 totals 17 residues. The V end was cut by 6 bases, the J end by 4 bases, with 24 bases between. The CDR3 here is CASSGKRGARDLYGYTF. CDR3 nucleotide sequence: TGTGCCAGCAGTGGCAAGAGGGGGGCCAGGGACCTCTATGGCTACACCTTC.

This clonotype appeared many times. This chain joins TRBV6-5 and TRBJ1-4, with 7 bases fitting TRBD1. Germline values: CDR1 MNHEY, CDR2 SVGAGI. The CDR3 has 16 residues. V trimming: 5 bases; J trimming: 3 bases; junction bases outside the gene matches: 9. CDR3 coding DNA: TGTGCCAGCAGTCCGCACTCCGGGACAGCTAATGAAAAACTGTTTTTT. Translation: CASSPHSGTANEKLFF.

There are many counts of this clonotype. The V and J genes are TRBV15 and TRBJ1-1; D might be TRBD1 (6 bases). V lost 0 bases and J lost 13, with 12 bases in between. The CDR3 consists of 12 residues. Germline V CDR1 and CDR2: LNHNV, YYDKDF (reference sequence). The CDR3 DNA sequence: TGTGCCACCAGCAGAGATCTGGGGGCAGGTTTCTTT. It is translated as CATSRDLGAGFF.

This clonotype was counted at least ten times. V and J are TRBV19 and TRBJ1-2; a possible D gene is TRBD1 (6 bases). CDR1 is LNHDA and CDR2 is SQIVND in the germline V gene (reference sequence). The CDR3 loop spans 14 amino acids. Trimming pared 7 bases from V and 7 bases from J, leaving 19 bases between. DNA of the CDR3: TGTGCCAGTATTCCTAGTGGACAGATCGGTGGCTACACCTTC. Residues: CASIPSGQIGGYTF.

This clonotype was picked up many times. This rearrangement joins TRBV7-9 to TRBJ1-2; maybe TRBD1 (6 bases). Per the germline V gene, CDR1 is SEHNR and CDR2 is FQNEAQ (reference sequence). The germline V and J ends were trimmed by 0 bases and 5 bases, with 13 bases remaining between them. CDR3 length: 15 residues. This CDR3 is CASSLARPGDYGYTF. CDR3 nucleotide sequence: TGTGCCAGCAGCTTAGCGCGGCCAGGGGATTATGGCTACACCTTC.

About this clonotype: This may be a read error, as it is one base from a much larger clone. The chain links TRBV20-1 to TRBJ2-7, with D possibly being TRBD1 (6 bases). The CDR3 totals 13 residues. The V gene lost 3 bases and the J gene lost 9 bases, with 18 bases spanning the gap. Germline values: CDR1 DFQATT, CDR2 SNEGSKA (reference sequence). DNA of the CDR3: TGCAGTGCTAGCGCAGGGGTTGACCACGGGCAGTACTTC. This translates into CSASAGVDHGQYF.

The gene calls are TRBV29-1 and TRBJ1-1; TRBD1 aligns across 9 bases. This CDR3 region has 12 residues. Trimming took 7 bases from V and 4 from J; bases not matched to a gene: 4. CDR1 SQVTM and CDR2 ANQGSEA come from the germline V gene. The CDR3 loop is CSAMTGGTEAFF. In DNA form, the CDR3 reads TGCAGCGCCATGACAGGGGGCACTGAAGCTTTCTTT.

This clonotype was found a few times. The CDR3 spells CASKIDRSVLNTEAFF. In DNA form, the CDR3 reads TGTGCCAGCAAGATAGACAGGTCGGTTTTGAACACTGAAGCTTTCTTT. This rearrangement joins TRBV6-5 to TRBJ1-1, with a tentative D call TRBD1 (6 bases). Trimming cost V 7 bases and J 0 bases, with 18 bases left between them. Germline V gene lookup returns CDR1 MNHEY and CDR2 SVGAGI. The CDR3 totals 16 residues.

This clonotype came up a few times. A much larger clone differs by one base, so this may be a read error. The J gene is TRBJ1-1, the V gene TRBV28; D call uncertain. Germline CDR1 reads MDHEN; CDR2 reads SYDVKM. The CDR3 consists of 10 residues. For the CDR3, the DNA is TGTGTCAGCAGTTCTGTAGTTGCTTTCTTT. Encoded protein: CVSSSVVAFF.